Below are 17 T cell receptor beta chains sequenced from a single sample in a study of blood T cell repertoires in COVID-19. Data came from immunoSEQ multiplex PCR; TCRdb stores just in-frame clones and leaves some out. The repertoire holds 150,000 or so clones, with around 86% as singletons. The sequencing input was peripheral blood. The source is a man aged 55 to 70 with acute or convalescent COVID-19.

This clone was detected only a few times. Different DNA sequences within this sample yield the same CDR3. The CDR3 here is CASSRGQNTEAFF. DNA of the CDR3: TGTGCCAGCAGCCGCGGACAGAACACTGAAGCTTTCTTT. The V gene is TRBV3-1 (or the pseudogene TRBV3-2), the J gene TRBJ1-1, with D possibly being TRBD1 (5 bases). CDR1 and CDR2 (germline): LGHDT, YNNKEL (reference sequence). The CDR3 totals 13 residues. V lost 4 bases and J 1 base, leaving 7 bases between the germline ends.

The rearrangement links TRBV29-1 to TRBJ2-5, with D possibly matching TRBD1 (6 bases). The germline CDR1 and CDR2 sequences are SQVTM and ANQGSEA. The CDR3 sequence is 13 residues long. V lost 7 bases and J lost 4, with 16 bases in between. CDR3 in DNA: TGCAGCGCCCACCAGGGGATTGGAGAGACCCAGTACTTC. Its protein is CSAHQGIGETQYF.

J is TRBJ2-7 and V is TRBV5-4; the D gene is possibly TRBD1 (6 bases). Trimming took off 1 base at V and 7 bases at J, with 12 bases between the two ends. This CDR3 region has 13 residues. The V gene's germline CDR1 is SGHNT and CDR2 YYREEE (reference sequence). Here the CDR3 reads CASSLLGAHEQYF. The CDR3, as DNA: TGTGCCAGCAGCTTGCTGGGGGCGCATGAGCAGTACTTC. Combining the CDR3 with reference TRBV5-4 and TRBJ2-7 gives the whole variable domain ETGVTQSPTHLIKTRGQQVTLRCSSQSGHNTVSWYQQALGQGPQFIFQYYREEENGRGNFPPRFSGLQFPNYSSELNVNALELDDSALYLCASSLLGAHEQYFGPGTRLTVT.

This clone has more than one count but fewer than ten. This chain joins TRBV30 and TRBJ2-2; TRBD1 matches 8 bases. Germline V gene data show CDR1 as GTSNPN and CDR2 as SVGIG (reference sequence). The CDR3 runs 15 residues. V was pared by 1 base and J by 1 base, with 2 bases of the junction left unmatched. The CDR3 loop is CAWSGGQGNTGELFF. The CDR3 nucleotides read TGTGCCTGGAGTGGCGGACAGGGGAACACCGGGGAGCTGTTTTTT.

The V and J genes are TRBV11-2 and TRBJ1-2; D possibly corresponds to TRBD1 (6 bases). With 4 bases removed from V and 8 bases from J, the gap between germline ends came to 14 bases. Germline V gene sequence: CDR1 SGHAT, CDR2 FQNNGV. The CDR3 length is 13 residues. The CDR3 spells CASSYSQGYGYTF. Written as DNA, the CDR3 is TGTGCCAGCAGCTACTCACAGGGATACGGCTACACCTTC.

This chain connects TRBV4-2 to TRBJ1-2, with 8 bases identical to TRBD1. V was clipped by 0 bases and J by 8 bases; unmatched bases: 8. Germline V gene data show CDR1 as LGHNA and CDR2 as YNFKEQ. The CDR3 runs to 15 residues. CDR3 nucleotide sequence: TGTGCCAGCAGCCAAGATCCGGGCGACAGGGGAGGCTACACCTTC. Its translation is CASSQDPGDRGGYTF.

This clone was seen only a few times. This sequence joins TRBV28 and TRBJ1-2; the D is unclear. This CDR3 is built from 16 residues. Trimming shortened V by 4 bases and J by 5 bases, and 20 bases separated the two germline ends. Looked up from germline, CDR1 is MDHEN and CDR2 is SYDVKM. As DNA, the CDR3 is TGTGCCAGCAGTTCCCCGCGGACGGGAGCTAGGTATGGCTACACCTTC. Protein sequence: CASSSPRTGARYGYTF.

The CDR3: CASSLGAAGAGDTQYF. DNA of the CDR3: TGTGCCAGCAGCTTAGGTGCAGCGGGCGCGGGAGATACGCAGTATTTT. The chain combines TRBV5-8 with TRBJ2-3; possible D gene TRBD2, 6 bases. Germline V gene sequence: CDR1 SGHTS, CDR2 YDEGEE. This CDR3 contains 16 residues. Trimming removed 2 bases at V and 5 bases at J, with 18 bases between. The full variable domain, with the rest looked up from reference TRBV5-8 and TRBJ2-3, is EAGVTQSPTHLIKTRGQQATLRCSPISGHTSVYWYQQALGLGLQFLLWYDEGEERNRGNFPPRFSGRQFPNYSSELNVNALELEDSALYLCASSLGAAGAGDTQYFGPGTRLTVL.

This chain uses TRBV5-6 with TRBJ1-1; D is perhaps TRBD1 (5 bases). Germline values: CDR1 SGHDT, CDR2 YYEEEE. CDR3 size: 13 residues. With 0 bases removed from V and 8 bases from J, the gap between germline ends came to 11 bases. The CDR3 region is CASSLAGAVEAFF. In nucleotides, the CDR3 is TGTGCCAGCAGCTTGGCTGGGGCCGTGGAAGCTTTCTTT.

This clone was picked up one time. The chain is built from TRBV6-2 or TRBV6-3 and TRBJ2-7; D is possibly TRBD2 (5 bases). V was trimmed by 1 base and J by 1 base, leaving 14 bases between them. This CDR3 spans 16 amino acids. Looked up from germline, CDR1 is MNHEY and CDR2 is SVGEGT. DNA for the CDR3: TGTGCCAGCAGTTACTGGGCAGCGGCGCTATCCTACGAGCAGTACTTC. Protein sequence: CASSYWAAALSYEQYF.

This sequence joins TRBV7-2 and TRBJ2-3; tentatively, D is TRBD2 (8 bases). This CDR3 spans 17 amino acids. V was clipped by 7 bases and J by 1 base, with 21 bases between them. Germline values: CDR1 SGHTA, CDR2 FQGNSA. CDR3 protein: CASILGREGAGTDTQYF. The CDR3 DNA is TGTGCCAGCATCCTTGGTCGGGAGGGGGCGGGCACAGATACGCAGTATTTT.

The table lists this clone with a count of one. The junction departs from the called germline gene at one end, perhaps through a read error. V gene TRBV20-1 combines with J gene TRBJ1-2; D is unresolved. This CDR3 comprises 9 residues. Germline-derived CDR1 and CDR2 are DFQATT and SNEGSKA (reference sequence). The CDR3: CSAPGIGAF. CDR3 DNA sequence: TGCAGTGCTCCAGGAATAGGTGCCTTC.

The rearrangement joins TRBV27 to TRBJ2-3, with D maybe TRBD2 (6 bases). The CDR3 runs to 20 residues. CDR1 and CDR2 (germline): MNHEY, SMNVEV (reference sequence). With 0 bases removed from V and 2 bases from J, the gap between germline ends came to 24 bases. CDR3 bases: TGTGCCAGCAGTTTATCGGGACCGGGGACTCCCCCCCCCGACACAGATACGCAGTATTTT. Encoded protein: CASSLSGPGTPPPDTDTQYF.

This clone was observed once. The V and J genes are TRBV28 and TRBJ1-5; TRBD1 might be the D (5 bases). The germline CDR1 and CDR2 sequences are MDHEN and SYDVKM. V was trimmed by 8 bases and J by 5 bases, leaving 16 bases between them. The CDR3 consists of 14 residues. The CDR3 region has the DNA TGTGCCAGCTCCTATGCGGGGCTGGATCAGCCCCAGCATTTT. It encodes CASSYAGLDQPQHF.

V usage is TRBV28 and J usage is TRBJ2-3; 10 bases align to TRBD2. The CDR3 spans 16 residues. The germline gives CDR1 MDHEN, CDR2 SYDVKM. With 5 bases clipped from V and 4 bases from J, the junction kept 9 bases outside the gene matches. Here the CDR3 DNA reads TGTGCCAGCAGTCCCCCTAGCGGGAGTTTCCCAGATACGCAGTATTTT. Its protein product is CASSPPSGSFPDTQYF.

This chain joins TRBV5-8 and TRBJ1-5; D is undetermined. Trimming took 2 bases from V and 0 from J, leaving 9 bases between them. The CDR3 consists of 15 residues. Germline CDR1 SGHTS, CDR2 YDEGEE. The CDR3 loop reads CASSLGVISNQPQHF. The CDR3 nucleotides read TGTGCCAGCAGCTTAGGAGTTATTAGCAATCAGCCCCAGCATTTT.

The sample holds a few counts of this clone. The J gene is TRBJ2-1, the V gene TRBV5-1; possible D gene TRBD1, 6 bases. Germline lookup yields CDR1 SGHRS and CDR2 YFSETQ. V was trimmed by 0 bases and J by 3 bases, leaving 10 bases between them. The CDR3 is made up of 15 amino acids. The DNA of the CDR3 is TGCGCCAGCAGCTTGGTGAAGGGGGACTACAATGAGCAGTTCTTC. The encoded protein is CASSLVKGDYNEQFF.